This TCR beta chain is drawn from a study of breast tumors, draining lymph nodes, adjacent tissues. V was cut by 6 bases and J by 8 bases, with 23 bases left in between. The CDR3 runs to 17 residues. Germline CDR1 and CDR2: MNHEY and SVGAGI. Breast cancer patients provided tissue from their axillary draining lymph nodes. This clonotype has at least ten counts. The antigen is unknown. The study's findings and limits: Luminal-like breast cancer showed significantly higher tumor–nontumor repertoire similarity than basal-like. That most tumor T cells come from lymph nodes remained unproven. Tumor repertoires ranked between lymph nodes and nontumor tissue in diversity, with V and J gene preferences.

TCRdb re-derived calls from the multiplex PCR reads in MiXCR, one entry per CDR3 protein. The table has about 230,000 distinct CDR3 sequences, 32% seen once. Source material: axillary lymph node tissue. The receptor was isolated from a female donor with breast cancer. Some clones in this sample may be carry-over from other donors' samples. The J gene is TRBJ1-6, the V gene TRBV6-5; D unclear. The CDR3 sequence: CASSKRYSRARDSPLHF. DNA of the CDR3: TGTGCCAGCAGCAAGAGGTACAGCCGAGCTAGAGATTCACCCCTCCACTTT.